The entry below describes one TCR beta chain. The PCR was carried out with 60 Vbeta primers and 13 Jbeta primers. Here immunoSEQ multiplex PCR was the method, and the copy in TCRdb shows in-frame clones only, minus some. The sample carries approximately 130,000 clones, around 75% recorded once. The data originate from a study of cytomegalovirus exposure and HLA in healthy donors. Per the germline V gene, CDR1 is SNHLY and CDR2 is FYNNEI. The CDR3 extends over 14 amino acids. V dropped 4 bases and J dropped 5 bases, with 12 bases sitting between them. What was sequenced was PBMCs. This chain links TRBV2 with TRBJ1-5; a possible D gene is TRBD1 (5 bases). The sequence was obtained from a woman aged 50 to 65 in good health and CMV-seropositive. The CDR3 spells CASSVVTGDQPQHF. In DNA form, the CDR3 reads TGTGCCAGCAGTGTCGTAACAGGAGATCAGCCCCAGCATTTT.